Shown below are 14 T cell receptor beta chains from a single sample sequenced in a study of post-analysis software for immune sequencing data. Findings and limits, study-wide: Higher frequency in patients than in controls was seen for five TRBV segments, with TRBV5-6, TRBV5-1 and TRBV20-1 among them.

TCR beta cDNA libraries included unique molecular identifiers. Each CDR3 protein gets one entry after TCRdb re-called the PCR reads with MiXCR. The table shows roughly 580,000 distinct CDR3 sequences, with about 40% occurring only once. These receptors' antigens are unknown. The sequenced material came from blood. The receptors stem from a girl between 5 and 17 years old with multiple sclerosis.

This chain joins TRBV6-5 and TRBJ1-5; 7 nucleotides align to TRBD1. The V gene's germline CDR1 is MNHEY and CDR2 SVGAGI. The CDR3 runs to 15 residues. J was trimmed by 3 bases and V by 6 bases; bases with no gene match: 8. CDR3 amino acids: CASRPLQGYNQPQHF. In nucleotides, the CDR3 is TGTGCCAGCAGACCACTACAGGGGTACAATCAGCCCCAGCATTTT.

This clonotype was detected once. This sequence joins TRBV5-1 and TRBJ2-1; 12 nucleotides agree with TRBD2. The CDR3 sequence is 19 residues long. Trimming at V came to 3 bases and at J to 0 bases, leaving 10 bases not matched to a gene. Germline V gives CDR1 SGHRS, CDR2 YFSETQ. CDR3 protein: CASSSRASGGASSYNEQFF. CDR3 DNA: TGCGCCAGCAGCTCCCGAGCTAGCGGGGGGGCGAGCTCCTACAATGAGCAGTTCTTC. The full variable domain, its missing parts supplied by reference TRBV5-1 and TRBJ2-1, is KAGVTQTPRYLIKTRGQQVTLSCSPISGHRSVSWYQQTPGQGLQFLFEYFSETQRNKGNFPGRFSGRQFSNSRSEMNVSTLELGDSALYLCASSSRASGGASSYNEQFFGPGTRLTVL.

This clonotype has more than one count but fewer than ten. This chain connects TRBV12-3 or TRBV12-4 to TRBJ2-6; 10 bases are a match to TRBD2. CDR3 size: 17 residues. V lost 4 bases and J lost 0; bases outside the gene matches: 3. The CDR3 here is CASSYLAGGSGANVLTF. In DNA form, the CDR3 reads TGTGCCAGCAGTTACTTAGCGGGGGGCTCTGGGGCCAACGTCCTGACTTTC.

This clonotype turned up a few times. V usage is TRBV29-1 and J usage is TRBJ1-2, with D hard to call. The CDR3 is 11 residues long. Germline CDR1 SQVTM, CDR2 ANQGSEA. Between the trimmed V and J ends, which lost 1 base and 6 bases, there was a span of 6 bases. The CDR3 bases are TGCAGCGTTGAAGGGTGGGATGGCTACACCTTC. Its translation: CSVEGWDGYTF. Supplemented by reference TRBV29-1 and TRBJ1-2, the full variable domain reads SAVISQKPSRDICQRGTSLTIQCQVDSQVTMMFWYRQQPGQSLTLIATANQGSEATYESGFVIDKFPISRPNLTFSTLTVSNMSPEDSSIYLCSVEGWDGYTFGSGTRLTVV.

DNA for the CDR3: TGTGCCCCCAACAGGGGTACCTACGAGCAGTACTTC. Translation: CAPNRGTYEQYF. The chain carries TRBV24-1 and TRBJ2-7; 7 bases align to TRBD1. This CDR3 has 12 residues. CDR1 is KGHDR, CDR2 SFDVKD, per germline. V gave up 12 bases and J gave up 2 bases; unmatched junction bases: 6.

This chain connects TRBV5-1 to TRBJ1-2; D unclear. This CDR3 region has 16 residues. CDR1 SGHRS and CDR2 YFSETQ come from the germline V gene. Trimming took off 4 bases at V and 0 bases at J, with 16 bases between the two ends. The CDR3 is CASSPDVAAPNYGYTF. The CDR3 DNA reads TGCGCCAGCAGCCCGGACGTAGCGGCCCCTAACTATGGCTACACCTTC.

The table lists this clonotype with a few counts. V is TRBV21-1 and J is TRBJ2-3; the table's D call of TRBD1 was not tested on the DNA. TRBV21-1 is termed a pseudogene. The CDR3 is 16 amino acids. As DNA, the CDR3 is TGTGCCAGCACCGCCTCGGACAGGGCCTGCACAGATACGCAGTATTTT. Translating gives CASTASDRACTDTQYF.

The J gene is TRBJ1-2, the V gene TRBV5-1; D is uncertain. V was cut by 0 bases and J by 0 bases, with 6 bases left in between. Germline values: CDR1 SGHRS, CDR2 YFSETQ. CDR3 length equals 14 residues. The CDR3 DNA follows: TGCGCCAGCAGCTTGGACAAGTCTAACTATGGCTACACCTTC. This codes for CASSLDKSNYGYTF.

The chain recombines TRBV20-1 with TRBJ2-3, with D possibly TRBD1 on 5 matching bases. The CDR3 covers 11 residues. V shed 6 bases and J shed 4 bases, with 8 bases lying between them. Germline CDR1 is DFQATT and CDR2 is SNEGSKA (reference sequence). The CDR3 protein is CSAGAADTQYF. CDR3 coding DNA: TGCAGTGCAGGGGCGGCAGATACGCAGTATTTT.

This chain links TRBV29-1 with TRBJ1-5; weak D call: TRBD1 (6 bases). V was pared by 2 bases and J by 11 bases, with 16 bases between. CDR1 and CDR2 (germline): SQVTM, ANQGSEA. This CDR3 contains 13 residues. The CDR3 here is CSVETGKGITQHF. The CDR3 bases are TGCAGCGTTGAAACAGGGAAGGGTATTACCCAGCATTTT.

This clonotype was seen a few times. The V call is TRBV6-6, the J call TRBJ2-7; TRBD1 matches at 7 bases. Germline CDR1 is MNHNY and CDR2 is SVGAGI (reference sequence). J was trimmed by 3 bases and V by 8 bases; bases with no gene match: 10. The CDR3 runs to 14 residues. CDR3 nucleotides: TGTGCCAGCGGCGAGGGGGCTATTAACTACGAGCAGTACTTC. Protein: CASGEGAINYEQYF.

This clonotype was observed a few times. The chain employs TRBV27 and TRBJ1-2; D remains ambiguous. CDR1 and CDR2 from the germline V gene are MNHEY and SMNVEV (reference sequence). V lost 2 bases and J lost 3, with 19 bases in between. The CDR3 sequence is 17 residues long. The CDR3 loop is CASSLIAPLGGDYGYTF. The CDR3 DNA reads TGTGCCAGCAGTTTAATCGCCCCTCTCGGAGGTGACTATGGCTACACCTTC.

This clonotype was counted a single time. This chain uses TRBV12-3 or TRBV12-4 with TRBJ2-6; 9 bases match TRBD1. With 5 bases clipped from V and 2 bases from J, the junction kept 13 bases outside the gene matches. The CDR3 is 19 residues long. In DNA form, the CDR3 reads TGTGCCAGCAGTGCCTTCTTCGGACAGGGGTCAGCTGGGGCCAACGTCCTGACTTTC. Translated, it gives CASSAFFGQGSAGANVLTF.

This clonotype was seen repeatedly, ten times or more. V and J are TRBV20-1 and TRBJ2-3; D unclear. This CDR3 contains 11 residues. Germline V gives CDR1 DFQATT, CDR2 SNEGSKA (reference sequence). Trimming took 6 bases from V and 5 from J, leaving 9 bases between them. The CDR3 protein is CSAERLDTQYF. The CDR3 DNA reads TGCAGTGCGGAGCGATTAGATACGCAGTATTTT.